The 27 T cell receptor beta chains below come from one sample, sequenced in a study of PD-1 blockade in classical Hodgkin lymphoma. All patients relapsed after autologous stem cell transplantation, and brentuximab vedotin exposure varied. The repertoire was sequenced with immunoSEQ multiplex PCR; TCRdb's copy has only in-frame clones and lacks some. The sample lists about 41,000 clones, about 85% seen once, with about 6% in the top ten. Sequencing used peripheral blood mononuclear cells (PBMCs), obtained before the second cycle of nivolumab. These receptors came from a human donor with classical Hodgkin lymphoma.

Here the CDR3 DNA reads TGTGCCAGTATTCTCGACAGGGATCATGGCTACACCTTC. As protein: CASILDRDHGYTF. The chain is built from TRBV19 and TRBJ1-2; 7 bases line up with TRBD1. Germline V CDR1 and CDR2: LNHDA, SQIVND (reference sequence). V gave up 7 bases and J gave up 6 bases; unmatched junction bases: 8. The CDR3 runs 13 residues. The variable domain in full, with the rest retrieved from reference TRBV19 and TRBJ1-2, is DGGITQSPKYLFRKEGQNVTLSCEQNLNHDAMYWYRQDPGQGLRLIYYSQIVNDFQKGDIAEGYSVSREKKESFPLTVTSAQKNPTAFYLCASILDRDHGYTFGSGTRLTVV.

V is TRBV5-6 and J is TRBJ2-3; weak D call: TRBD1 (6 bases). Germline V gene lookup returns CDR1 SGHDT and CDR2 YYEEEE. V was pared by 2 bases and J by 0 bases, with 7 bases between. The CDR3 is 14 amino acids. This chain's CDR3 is CASSFGQSTDTQYF. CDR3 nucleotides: TGTGCCAGCAGCTTTGGACAGAGCACAGATACGCAGTATTTT.

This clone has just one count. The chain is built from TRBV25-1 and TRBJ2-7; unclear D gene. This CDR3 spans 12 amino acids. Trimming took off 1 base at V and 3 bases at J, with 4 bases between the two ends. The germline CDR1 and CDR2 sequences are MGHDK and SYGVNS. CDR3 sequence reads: CASSEFDYEQYF. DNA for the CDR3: TGTGCCAGCAGTGAATTTGACTACGAGCAGTACTTC.

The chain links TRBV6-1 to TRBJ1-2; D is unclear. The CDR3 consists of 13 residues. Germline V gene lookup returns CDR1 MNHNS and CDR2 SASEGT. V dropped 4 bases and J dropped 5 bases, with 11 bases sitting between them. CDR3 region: CASSVSGVYGYTF. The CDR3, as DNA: TGTGCCAGCAGTGTAAGCGGGGTGTATGGCTACACCTTC.

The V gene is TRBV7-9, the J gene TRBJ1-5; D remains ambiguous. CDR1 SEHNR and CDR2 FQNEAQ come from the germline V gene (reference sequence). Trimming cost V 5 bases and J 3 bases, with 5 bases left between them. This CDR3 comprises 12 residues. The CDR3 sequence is CASSIHNQPQHF. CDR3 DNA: TGTGCCAGCAGCATACACAATCAGCCCCAGCATTTT.

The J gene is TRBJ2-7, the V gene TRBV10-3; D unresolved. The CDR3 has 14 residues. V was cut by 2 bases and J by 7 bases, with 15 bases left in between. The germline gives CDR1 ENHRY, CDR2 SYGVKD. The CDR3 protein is CAISETRPGREQYF. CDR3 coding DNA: TGTGCCATCAGTGAGACCAGGCCTGGAAGGGAGCAGTACTTC.

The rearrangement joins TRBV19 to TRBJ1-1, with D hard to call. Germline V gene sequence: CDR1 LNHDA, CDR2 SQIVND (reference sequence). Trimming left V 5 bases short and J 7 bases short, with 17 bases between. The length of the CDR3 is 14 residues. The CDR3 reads CASSPTAGWFEAFF. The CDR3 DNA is TGTGCCAGTAGTCCCACCGCCGGGTGGTTTGAAGCTTTCTTT.

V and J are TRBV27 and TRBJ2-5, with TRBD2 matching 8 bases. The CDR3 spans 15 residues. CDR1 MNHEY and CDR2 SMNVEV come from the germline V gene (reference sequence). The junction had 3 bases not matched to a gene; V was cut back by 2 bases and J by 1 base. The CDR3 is CASSLLAGVQETQYF. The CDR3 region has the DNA TGTGCCAGCAGTTTACTAGCGGGCGTCCAAGAGACCCAGTACTTC.

CDR3 residues: CASRPQGNTEAFF. CDR3 in DNA: TGTGCCAGCAGACCCCAGGGGAACACTGAAGCTTTCTTT. The V call is TRBV5-4, the J call TRBJ1-1, with D possibly matching TRBD1 (5 bases). Germline V gene lookup returns CDR1 SGHNT and CDR2 YYREEE (reference sequence). The length of the CDR3 is 13 residues. The V end lost 5 bases, the J end lost 1 base, and 9 bases lay between the germline ends.

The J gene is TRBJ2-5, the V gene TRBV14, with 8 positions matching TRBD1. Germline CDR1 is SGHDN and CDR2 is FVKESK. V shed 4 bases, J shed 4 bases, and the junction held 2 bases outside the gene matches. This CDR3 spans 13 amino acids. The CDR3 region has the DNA TGTGCCAGCAGCCCTGACAGGGGAGAGACCCAGTACTTC. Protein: CASSPDRGETQYF.

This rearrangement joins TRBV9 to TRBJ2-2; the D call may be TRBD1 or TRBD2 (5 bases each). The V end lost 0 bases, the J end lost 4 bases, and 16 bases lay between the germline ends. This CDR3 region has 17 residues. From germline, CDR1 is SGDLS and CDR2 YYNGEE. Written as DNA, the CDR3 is TGTGCCAGCAGCGTAGCAAGGGGCCGGGGTGGCACCGGGGAGCTGTTTTTT. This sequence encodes CASSVARGRGGTGELFF.

The CDR3 sequence: CAWSPPGLAGVESTDTQYF. Here the CDR3 DNA reads TGTGCCTGGAGTCCTCCGGGACTAGCGGGGGTCGAAAGCACAGATACGCAGTATTTT. This sequence joins TRBV30 and TRBJ2-3; 14 nucleotides line up with TRBD2. The V gene's germline CDR1 is GTSNPN and CDR2 SVGIG (reference sequence). V shed 2 bases, J shed 0 bases, and the junction held 10 bases outside the gene matches. The CDR3 sequence is 19 residues long.

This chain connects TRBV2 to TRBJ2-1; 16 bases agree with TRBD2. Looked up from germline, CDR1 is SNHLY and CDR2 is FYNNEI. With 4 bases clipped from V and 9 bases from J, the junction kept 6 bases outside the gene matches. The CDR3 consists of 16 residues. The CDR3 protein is CASSAGTSGRASEQFF. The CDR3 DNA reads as TGTGCCAGCAGTGCCGGGACTAGCGGGAGGGCCAGTGAGCAGTTCTTC.

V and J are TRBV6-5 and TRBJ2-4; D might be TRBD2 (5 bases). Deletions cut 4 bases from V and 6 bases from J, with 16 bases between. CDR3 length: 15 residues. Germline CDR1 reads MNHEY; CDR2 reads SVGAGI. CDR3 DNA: TGTGCCAGCAGTTCCGACCCCGACTACGCAAACATTCAGTACTTC. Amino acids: CASSSDPDYANIQYF.

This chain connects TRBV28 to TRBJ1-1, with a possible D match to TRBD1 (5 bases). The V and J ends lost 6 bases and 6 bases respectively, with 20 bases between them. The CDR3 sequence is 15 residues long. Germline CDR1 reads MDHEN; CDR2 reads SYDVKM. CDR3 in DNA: TGTGCCAGCAGCCCCCATTCGGTGGGGCTCTCTGAAGCTTTCTTT. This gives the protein CASSPHSVGLSEAFF.

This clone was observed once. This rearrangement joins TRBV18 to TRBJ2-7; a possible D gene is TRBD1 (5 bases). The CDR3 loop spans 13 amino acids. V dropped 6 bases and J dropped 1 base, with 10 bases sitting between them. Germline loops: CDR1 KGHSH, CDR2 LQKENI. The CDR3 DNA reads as TGTGCCAGCTCCCCCGCAGGGTCCTACGAGCAGTACTTC. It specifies CASSPAGSYEQYF.

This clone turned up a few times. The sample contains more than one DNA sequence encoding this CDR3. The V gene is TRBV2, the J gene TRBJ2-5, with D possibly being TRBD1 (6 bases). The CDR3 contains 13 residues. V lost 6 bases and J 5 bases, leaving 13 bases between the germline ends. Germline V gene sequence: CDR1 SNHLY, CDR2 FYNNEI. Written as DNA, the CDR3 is TGTGCCAGCAGCGAACAGGGCATGGAGACCCAGTACTTC. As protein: CASSEQGMETQYF.

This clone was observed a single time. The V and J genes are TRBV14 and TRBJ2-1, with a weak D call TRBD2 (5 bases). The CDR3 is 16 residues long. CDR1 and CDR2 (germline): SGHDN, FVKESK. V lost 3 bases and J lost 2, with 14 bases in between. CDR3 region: CASSQPSFGAYNEQFF. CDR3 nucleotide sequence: TGTGCCAGCAGCCAGCCTTCATTCGGGGCCTACAATGAGCAGTTCTTC.

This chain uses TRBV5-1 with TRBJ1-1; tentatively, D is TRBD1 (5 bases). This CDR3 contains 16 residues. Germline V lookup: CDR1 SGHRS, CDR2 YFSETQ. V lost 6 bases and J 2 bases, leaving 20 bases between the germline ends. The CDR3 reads CASTPVAEGLNTEAFF. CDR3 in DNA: TGCGCCAGCACCCCCGTTGCTGAGGGGCTCAACACTGAAGCTTTCTTT.

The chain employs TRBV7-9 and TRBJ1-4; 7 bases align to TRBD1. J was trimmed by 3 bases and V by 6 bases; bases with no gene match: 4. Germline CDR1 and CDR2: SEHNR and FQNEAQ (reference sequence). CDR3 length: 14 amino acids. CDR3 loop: CASRRQGSNEKLFF. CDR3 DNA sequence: TGTGCCAGCAGAAGACAGGGCTCTAATGAAAAACTGTTTTTT. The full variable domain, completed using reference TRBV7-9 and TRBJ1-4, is DTGVSQNPRHKITKRGQNVTFRCDPISEHNRLYWYRQTLGQGPEFLTYFQNEAQLEKSRLLSDRFSAERPKGSFSTLEIQRTEQGDSAMYLCASRRQGSNEKLFFGSGTQLSVL.

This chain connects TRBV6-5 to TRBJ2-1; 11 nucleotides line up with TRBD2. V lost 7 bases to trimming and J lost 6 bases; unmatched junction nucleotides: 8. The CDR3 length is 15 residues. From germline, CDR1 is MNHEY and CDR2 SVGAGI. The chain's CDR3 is CASTTIAGGRNEQFF. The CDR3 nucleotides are TGTGCCAGCACCACTATAGCGGGGGGGCGCAATGAGCAGTTCTTC.

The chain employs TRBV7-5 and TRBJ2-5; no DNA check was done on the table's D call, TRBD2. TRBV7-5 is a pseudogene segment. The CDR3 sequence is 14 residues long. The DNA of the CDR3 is TGTGTCAGAAGCTCACACGGCCCGGCGGGGACCCAGTACTTC. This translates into CVRSSHGPAGTQYF.

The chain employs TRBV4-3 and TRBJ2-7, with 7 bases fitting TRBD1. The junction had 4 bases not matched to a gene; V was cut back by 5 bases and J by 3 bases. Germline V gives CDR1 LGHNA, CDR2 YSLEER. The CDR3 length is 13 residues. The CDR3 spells CASSVGQNYEQYF. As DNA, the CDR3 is TGCGCCAGCAGCGTGGGACAGAACTACGAGCAGTACTTC.

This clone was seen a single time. The CDR3 sequence: CASSEGTSEQFF. DNA for the CDR3: TGTGCCAGCAGTGAGGGGACTAGCGAGCAGTTCTTC. V gene TRBV2 combines with J gene TRBJ2-1, with 9 bases matching TRBD2. The CDR3 consists of 12 residues. Germline loops: CDR1 SNHLY, CDR2 FYNNEI. V lost 3 bases, J lost 10 bases, and 1 base stayed unmatched.

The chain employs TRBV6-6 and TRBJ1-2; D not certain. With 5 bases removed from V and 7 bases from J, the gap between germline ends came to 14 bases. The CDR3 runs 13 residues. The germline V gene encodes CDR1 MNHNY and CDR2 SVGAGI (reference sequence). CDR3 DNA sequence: TGTGCCAGCAGTCACCTGACTGGTGGTGGCTACACCTTC. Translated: CASSHLTGGGYTF.

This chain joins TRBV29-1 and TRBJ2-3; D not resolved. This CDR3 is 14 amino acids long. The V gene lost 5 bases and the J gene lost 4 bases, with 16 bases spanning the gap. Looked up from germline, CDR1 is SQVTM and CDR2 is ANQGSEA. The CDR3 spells CSVPEDQAPDTQYF. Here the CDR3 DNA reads TGCAGCGTTCCAGAGGACCAGGCCCCAGATACGCAGTATTTT.

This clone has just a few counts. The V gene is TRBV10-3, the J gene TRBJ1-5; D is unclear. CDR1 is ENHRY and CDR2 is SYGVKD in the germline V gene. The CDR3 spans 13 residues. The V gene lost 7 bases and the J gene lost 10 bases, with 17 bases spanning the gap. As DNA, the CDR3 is TGTGCCATCACCGTTGATTTCGGCCATCCCCAGCATTTT. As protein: CAITVDFGHPQHF.